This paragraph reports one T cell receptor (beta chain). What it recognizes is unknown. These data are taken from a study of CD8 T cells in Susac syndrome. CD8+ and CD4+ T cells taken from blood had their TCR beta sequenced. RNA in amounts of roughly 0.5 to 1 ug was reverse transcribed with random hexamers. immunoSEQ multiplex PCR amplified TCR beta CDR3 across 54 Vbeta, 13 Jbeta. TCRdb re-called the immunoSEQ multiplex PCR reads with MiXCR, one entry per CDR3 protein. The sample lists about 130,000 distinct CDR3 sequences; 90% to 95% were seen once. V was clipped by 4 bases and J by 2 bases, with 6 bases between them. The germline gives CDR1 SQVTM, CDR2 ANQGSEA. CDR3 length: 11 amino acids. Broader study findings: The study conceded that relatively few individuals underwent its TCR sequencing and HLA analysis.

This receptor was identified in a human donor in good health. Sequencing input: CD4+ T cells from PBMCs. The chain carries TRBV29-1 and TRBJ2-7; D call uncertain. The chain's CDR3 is CSVVGTYEQYF. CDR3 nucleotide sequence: TGCAGCGTTGTTGGCACCTACGAGCAGTACTTC.